Reported below is one T cell receptor (beta chain). At the survey level, the v3.0 immunoSEQ assay was run. TCRdb's copy holds only in-frame clones and misses some; the assay was immunoSEQ multiplex PCR. The data contain about 28,000 clones, roughly 87% of them singletons. The record originates from a study of long-term antiretroviral therapy in people with HIV. The sequence derives from a middle-aged man with HIV. The specimen was unsorted PBMCs, collected 2 years after starting antiretroviral therapy.

Here the CDR3 reads CAISAPGQRYSGNTIYF. CDR3 DNA sequence: TGTGCCATCAGTGCACCGGGACAGCGATACTCTGGAAACACCATATATTTT. The chain couples TRBV10-3 to TRBJ1-3, with 7 bases identical to TRBD1. Germline loops: CDR1 ENHRY, CDR2 SYGVKD. This CDR3 is 17 amino acids long. V lost 4 bases, J lost 0 bases, and 9 bases stayed unmatched.